One and the same sample provided the 11 T cell receptor beta chains below, sequenced in a study of OX40 agonist ivuxolimab in advanced cancers. Generated by immunoSEQ multiplex PCR, the TCRdb table keeps only in-frame clones and is missing some. The repertoire holds some 100,000 clones, with about 93% as singletons. Sequenced material: CD4+ or CD8+ T cells sorted from blood, taken in a trial of the OX40 agonist ivuxolimab. The origin of the receptors is an adult with an advanced solid tumor such as melanoma, head and neck, liver or kidney cancer.

The J gene is TRBJ2-7, the V gene TRBV4-2; D possibly matches TRBD1 or TRBD2 (5 bases each). V was clipped by 0 bases and J by 6 bases, with 18 bases between them. CDR3 length: 16 residues. Looked up from germline, CDR1 is LGHNA and CDR2 is YNFKEQ. This chain's CDR3 is CASSQDMGPGRAEQYF. DNA of the CDR3: TGTGCCAGCAGCCAAGATATGGGACCAGGCCGTGCCGAGCAGTACTTC.

This clone was seen more than once but under ten times. V gene TRBV30 combines with J gene TRBJ1-1; D is unresolved. This CDR3 has 12 residues. Germline CDR1 and CDR2: GTSNPN and SVGIG (reference sequence). The V end lost 0 bases, the J end lost 4 bases, and 6 bases lay between the germline ends. This CDR3 is CAWSVGGTEAFF. The CDR3 coding sequence is TGTGCCTGGAGTGTGGGTGGCACTGAAGCTTTCTTT.

The genes are TRBV7-3 and TRBJ2-1; D gene ambiguous. This CDR3 has 13 residues. Per germline, CDR1 SGHTA and CDR2 FQGTGA. Trimming cost V 2 bases and J 14 bases, with 16 bases left between them. The CDR3 spells CASSLPESIKEFF. Here the CDR3 DNA reads TGTGCCAGCAGCTTACCCGAGTCGATTAAGGAGTTCTTC.

The V gene is TRBV5-1, the J gene TRBJ2-2; 9 nucleotides line up with TRBD1. Germline loops: CDR1 SGHRS, CDR2 YFSETQ. The CDR3 runs to 15 residues. The junction had 5 bases not matched to a gene; V was cut back by 1 base and J by 7 bases. The CDR3 region is CASSLKQGADGELFF. In nucleotides, the CDR3 is TGCGCCAGCAGCTTGAAACAGGGGGCCGACGGGGAGCTGTTTTTT.

This clone was detected only once. The chain recombines TRBV7-2 with TRBJ1-3; possibly TRBD1 for D (5 bases). Germline CDR1 reads SGHTA; CDR2 reads FQGNSA. The CDR3 extends over 14 amino acids. V dropped 5 bases and J dropped 0 bases, with 8 bases sitting between them. The CDR3 bases are TGTGCCAGCAGCACCCAGGGCTCTGGAAACACCATATATTTT. It encodes CASSTQGSGNTIYF.

The chain couples TRBV9 to TRBJ2-7; 10 bases fit TRBD2. The germline V gene has CDR1 SGDLS and CDR2 YYNGEE. CDR3 length: 15 amino acids. Losses at the gene ends were 0 bases for V and 5 bases for J; bases not matched to a gene: 5. CDR3 loop: CASSVGSGRPNEQYF. The CDR3 nucleotides read TGTGCCAGCAGCGTAGGTAGCGGGAGGCCCAACGAGCAGTACTTC.

This clone was recorded at least ten times. The chain carries TRBV2 and TRBJ1-5; D remains unclear. Germline V lookup: CDR1 SNHLY, CDR2 FYNNEI. The CDR3 loop spans 14 amino acids. Trimming took off 6 bases at V and 7 bases at J, with 16 bases between the two ends. CDR3 region: CASRNDLARQPQHF. DNA of the CDR3: TGTGCCAGCAGGAATGACTTGGCCAGGCAGCCCCAGCATTTT.

The gene calls are TRBV7-2 and TRBJ1-1; D not resolved. This CDR3 has 15 residues. Looked up from germline, CDR1 is SGHTA and CDR2 is FQGNSA. V lost 1 base and J 0 bases, leaving 9 bases between the germline ends. CDR3 coding DNA: TGTGCCAGCAGCTTAGTTACGGGTATGAACACTGAAGCTTTCTTT. This sequence encodes CASSLVTGMNTEAFF. The full variable domain, its missing parts supplied by reference TRBV7-2 and TRBJ1-1, is GAGVSQSPSNKVTEKGKDVELRCDPISGHTALYWYRQSLGQGLEFLIYFQGNSAPDKSGLPSDRFSAERTGGSVSTLTIQRTQQEDSAVYLCASSLVTGMNTEAFFGQGTRLTVV.

Turning to this clone: In the same sample, other DNA sequences code for this CDR3. V usage is TRBV5-1 and J usage is TRBJ2-5; a weak D match, TRBD1 (6 bases). CDR3 size: 14 residues. Germline CDR1 SGHRS, CDR2 YFSETQ. Trimming took 2 bases from V and 1 from J, leaving 9 bases between them. The CDR3 bases are TGCGCCAGCAGCTTAGCAGGGGCCCAAGAGACCCAGTACTTC. It specifies CASSLAGAQETQYF.

J is TRBJ2-1 and V is TRBV7-8; no definite D call. The V gene's germline CDR1 is SGHVS and CDR2 FQNEAQ. Trimming shortened V by 5 bases and J by 4 bases, and 15 bases separated the two germline ends. The CDR3 is made up of 15 amino acids. In DNA form, the CDR3 reads TGTGCCAGCAGCAGGTCGAGTAACCCTTACAATGAGCAGTTCTTC. Its protein is CASSRSSNPYNEQFF.

The sample holds one count of this clone. V and J are TRBV10-1 and TRBJ2-5, with TRBD2 matching over 7 bases. The CDR3 sequence is 14 residues long. V trimming: 7 bases; J trimming: 2 bases; junction bases outside the gene matches: 7. From germline, CDR1 is WNHNN and CDR2 SYGVQD (reference sequence). DNA of the CDR3: TGCGCCAGCATGTCCCGGACTAGTCAAGAGACCCAGTACTTC. Translated: CASMSRTSQETQYF.